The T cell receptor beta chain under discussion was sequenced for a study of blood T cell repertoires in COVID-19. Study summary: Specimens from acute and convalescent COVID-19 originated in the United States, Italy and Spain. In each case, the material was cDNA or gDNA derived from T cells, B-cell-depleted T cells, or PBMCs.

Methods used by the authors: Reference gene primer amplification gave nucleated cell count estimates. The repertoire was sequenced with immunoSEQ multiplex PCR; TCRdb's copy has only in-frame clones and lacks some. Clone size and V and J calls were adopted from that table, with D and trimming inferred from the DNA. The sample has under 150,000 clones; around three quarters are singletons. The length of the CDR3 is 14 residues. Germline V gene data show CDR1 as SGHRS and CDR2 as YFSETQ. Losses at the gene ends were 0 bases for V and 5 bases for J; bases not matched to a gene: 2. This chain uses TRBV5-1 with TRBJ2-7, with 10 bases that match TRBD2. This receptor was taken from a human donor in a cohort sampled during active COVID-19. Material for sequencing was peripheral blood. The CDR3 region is CASSLEGLADEQYF. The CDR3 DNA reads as TGCGCCAGCAGCTTGGAAGGACTAGCGGACGAGCAGTACTTC. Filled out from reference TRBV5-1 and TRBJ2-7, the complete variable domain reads KAGVTQTPRYLIKTRGQQVTLSCSPISGHRSVSWYQQTPGQGLQFLFEYFSETQRNKGNFPGRFSGRQFSNSRSEMNVSTLELGDSALYLCASSLEGLADEQYFGPGTRLTVT.